The 24 T cell receptor beta chains given below trace back to one sample, sequenced in a study of T-cell memory formation after mild COVID-19 (TCRdb year 2021). Library creation used 5' RACE. Sequencing was carried out with an Illumina NovaSeq 6000. Using fastp trimming at Q25 and MiXCR clonotype assembly, TCRdb reanalyzed the public sequencing data and kept in-frame beta chains. One record per CDR3 amino acid sequence lists the most common genes and DNA. The sample table holds 110,000 to 150,000 distinct CDR3 sequences, of which less than 25% were seen once. The top ten clones comprise approximately 25% of the sample. Sequences were obtained from PBMCs or a T cell subset sorted from them (not recorded which). All receptors come from an adult woman who had mild COVID-19 (a few samples of this study predate the infection). The sample titles of this study are shuffled in the database, so cell type and time point are left out; the donor was told from shared clones.

This clonotype has just a few counts. Here the CDR3 DNA reads TGTGCCAGCATCCCTACGTACCAATTGAACACCGGGGAGCTGTTTTTT. Its protein product is CASIPTYQLNTGELFF. The V gene is TRBV12-3 or TRBV12-4, the J gene TRBJ2-2; no firm D call. This CDR3 has 16 amino acids. Trimming took 7 bases from V and 1 from J, leaving 16 bases between them.

This sequence joins TRBV7-9 and TRBJ2-7; no reliable D call. The CDR3 is made up of 16 amino acids. V lost 1 base to trimming and J lost 0 bases, with 13 bases between them. In germline, CDR1 is SEHNR, CDR2 FQNEAQ (reference sequence). The CDR3 region has the DNA TGTGCCAGCAGCTTAGGGGCTATCATCCCCTCCTACGAGCAGTACTTC. Protein product: CASSLGAIIPSYEQYF. The full variable domain, its missing parts supplied by reference TRBV7-9 and TRBJ2-7, is DTGVSQNPRHKITKRGQNVTFRCDPISEHNRLYWYRQTLGQGPEFLTYFQNEAQLEKSRLLSDRFSAERPKGSFSTLEIQRTEQGDSAMYLCASSLGAIIPSYEQYFGPGTRLTVT.

The gene calls are TRBV7-3 and TRBJ2-7; 12 bases match TRBD1. The CDR3 totals 17 residues. V dropped 5 bases and J dropped 1; count of bases not matched to a gene: 9. Germline CDR1 SGHTA, CDR2 FQGTGA. The CDR3 DNA follows: TGTGCCAGCAGCCTTGGGACAGGGGGCCTCCTTTCCTACGAGCAGTACTTC. It translates to CASSLGTGGLLSYEQYF.

V usage is TRBV12-3 or TRBV12-4 and J usage is TRBJ1-4; D is possibly TRBD1 (5 bases). V gave up 3 bases and J gave up 8 bases, with 13 bases separating them. This CDR3 spans 14 amino acids. The CDR3 region is CASSFGTVGEKLFF. CDR3 bases: TGTGCCAGCAGTTTCGGGACCGTGGGGGAAAAACTGTTTTTT.

The rearrangement joins TRBV7-9 to TRBJ1-1; D gene unclear. V was pared by 5 bases and J by 6 bases, with 16 bases between. The CDR3 extends over 14 amino acids. The germline gives CDR1 SEHNR, CDR2 FQNEAQ (reference sequence). The CDR3 nucleotides read TGTGCCAGCAGCGATCCAGGAATTCGACCTGAAGCTTTCTTT. It codes for CASSDPGIRPEAFF.

The rearrangement joins TRBV25-1 to TRBJ1-4; possible D gene TRBD1, 5 bases. Trimming shortened V by 3 bases and J by 6 bases, and 11 bases separated the two germline ends. CDR3 length equals 14 residues. Looked up from germline, CDR1 is MGHDK and CDR2 is SYGVNS. The CDR3 protein is CASSDPTGDEKLFF. In DNA, the CDR3 is TGTGCCAGCAGTGACCCCACGGGGGATGAAAAACTGTTTTTT.

The rearrangement joins TRBV20-1 to TRBJ1-1; D not resolved. Trimming took off 3 bases at V and 11 bases at J, with 13 bases between the two ends. The length of the CDR3 is 11 residues. From germline, CDR1 is DFQATT and CDR2 SNEGSKA (reference sequence). CDR3 bases: TGCAGTGCTAGGGCACTTGAGGCGGCTTTCTTT. Translated: CSARALEAAFF.

The table lists this clonotype with a count of one. V is TRBV11-3 and J is TRBJ2-3, with a possible D match to TRBD2 (6 bases). Per the germline V gene, CDR1 is SGHNT and CDR2 is YENEEA. CDR3 length: 16 amino acids. Trimming pared 5 bases from V and 2 bases from J, leaving 17 bases between. This CDR3 is CASSHKLAEFTDTQYF. The CDR3 DNA sequence: TGTGCCAGCAGCCACAAACTAGCAGAATTCACAGATACGCAGTATTTT.

This clonotype was counted a few times. The chain employs TRBV15 and TRBJ2-7; a possible D gene is TRBD1 (5 bases). CDR1 LNHNV and CDR2 YYDKDF come from the germline V gene (reference sequence). V was pared by 0 bases and J by 3 bases, with 9 bases between. This CDR3 contains 14 residues. The DNA for the CDR3 is TGTGCCACCAGCAGAGAAGAGACAGTCTACGAGCAGTACTTC. Amino acids: CATSREETVYEQYF.

The CDR3 DNA reads TGCAGCGTTGTAGGCCCAGCCAGCTACGAGCAGTACTTC. It encodes CSVVGPASYEQYF. V and J are TRBV29-1 and TRBJ2-7; D gene ambiguous. Germline values: CDR1 SQVTM, CDR2 ANQGSEA. There are 13 residues in the CDR3. Trimming took 4 bases from V and 3 from J, leaving 13 bases between them.

This clonotype was counted between two and nine times. The chain has TRBV4-1 and TRBJ2-1; 13 bases agree with TRBD2. From germline, CDR1 is MGHRA and CDR2 YSYEKL. This CDR3 spans 16 amino acids. V was clipped by 6 bases and J by 5 bases; unmatched bases: 7. CDR3 DNA sequence: TGCGCCAGCAGTCGCTTGGGACTAGCGGGACACAATGAGCAGTTCTTC. Its translation is CASSRLGLAGHNEQFF.

The chain uses TRBV5-4 and TRBJ2-5; the D gene is possibly TRBD1 (6 bases). Germline values: CDR1 SGHNT, CDR2 YYREEE (reference sequence). The CDR3 contains 17 residues. The ends were cut back, 0 bases at V and 7 bases at J, with 22 bases in the middle. The CDR3 sequence: CASSLGLSSGLTGTQYF. CDR3 bases: TGTGCCAGCAGCTTGGGCTTATCCTCCGGATTGACAGGGACCCAGTACTTC.

This clonotype was seen a single time. V is TRBV7-3 and J is TRBJ2-6, with D unclear. CDR1 and CDR2 (germline): SGHTA, FQGTGA. The V end was cut by 0 bases, the J end by 0 bases, with 6 bases between. The CDR3 totals 16 residues. This CDR3 is CASSLTWDSGANVLTF. Here the CDR3 DNA reads TGTGCCAGCAGCTTAACCTGGGACTCTGGGGCCAACGTCCTGACTTTC. Full variable domain (rest looked up from reference TRBV7-3 and TRBJ2-6): GAGVSQTPSNKVTEKGKYVELRCDPISGHTALYWYRQSLGQGPEFLIYFQGTGAADDSGLPNDRFFAVRPEGSVSTLKIQRTERGDSAVYLCASSLTWDSGANVLTFGAGSRLTVL.

This clonotype was observed many times. The chain uses TRBV19 and TRBJ2-1; 7 nucleotides agree with TRBD2. Germline loops: CDR1 LNHDA, CDR2 SQIVND (reference sequence). V was pared by 5 bases and J by 6 bases, with 10 bases of the junction left unmatched. This CDR3 contains 15 residues. CDR3 coding DNA: TGTGCCAGTAGTTATGGGGGAGGGCCTTCCAATGAGCAGTTCTTC. This encodes CASSYGGGPSNEQFF.

V gene TRBV7-6 combines with J gene TRBJ2-7; 10 bases are a match to TRBD2. The V and J ends lost 4 bases and 4 bases, in that order; junction bases with no gene match: 4. The CDR3 runs 14 residues. Per germline, CDR1 SGHVS and CDR2 FNYEAQ. CDR3 loop: CASSSSGSLYEQYF. CDR3 DNA: TGTGCCAGCAGCTCTAGCGGGAGCCTTTACGAGCAGTACTTC.

The rearrangement links TRBV3-1 to TRBJ2-5, with 7 nucleotides matching TRBD1. Germline-derived CDR1 and CDR2 are LGHDT and YNNKEL (reference sequence). This CDR3 comprises 16 residues. The V and J ends lost 4 bases and 5 bases, in that order; junction bases with no gene match: 13. In DNA form, the CDR3 reads TGTGCCAGCAGCCCGCCTACAGGGGTGGAGGCGGAGACCCAGTACTTC. The encoded protein is CASSPPTGVEAETQYF.

The J gene is TRBJ2-1, the V gene TRBV20-1; 10 positions agree with TRBD2. CDR3 size: 15 residues. V dropped 0 bases and J dropped 2; count of bases not matched to a gene: 1. Germline V lookup: CDR1 DFQATT, CDR2 SNEGSKA (reference sequence). CDR3 residues: CSARDTSGTYNEQFF. The DNA for the CDR3 is TGCAGTGCTAGAGATACTAGCGGGACCTACAATGAGCAGTTCTTC.

Of note for this clonotype: Possible read error: a much larger clone is one base away. The V call is TRBV7-9, the J call TRBJ2-1; D possibly corresponds to TRBD2 (6 bases). In germline, CDR1 is SEHNR, CDR2 FQNEAQ (reference sequence). This CDR3 is 15 amino acids long. The CDR3 protein is CASSPAGPSYNEHFF. The CDR3 DNA sequence: TGTGCCAGCAGCCCAGCGGGCCCCTCCTACAATGAGCATTTCTTC.

The chain joins TRBV2 to TRBJ1-2; 8 bases agree with TRBD1. Trimming at V came to 7 bases and at J to 11 bases, leaving 9 bases not matched to a gene. Germline CDR1 reads SNHLY; CDR2 reads FYNNEI. The CDR3 is 12 residues long. The CDR3 DNA sequence: TGTGCCAGCAACATGGGACAGGATGATTACACCTTC. Amino acid sequence: CASNMGQDDYTF.

This chain connects TRBV7-9 to TRBJ2-7; 7 bases are a match to TRBD1. Germline CDR1 SEHNR, CDR2 FQNEAQ (reference sequence). J lost 0 bases, V lost 4 bases, and 6 bases had no gene match. CDR3 length equals 15 residues. The CDR3 coding sequence is TGTGCCAGCAGCTCGACAGGGACCCCCTCCTACGAGCAGTACTTC. Translating gives CASSSTGTPSYEQYF. Full variable domain (rest looked up from reference TRBV7-9 and TRBJ2-7): DTGVSQNPRHKITKRGQNVTFRCDPISEHNRLYWYRQTLGQGPEFLTYFQNEAQLEKSRLLSDRFSAERPKGSFSTLEIQRTEQGDSAMYLCASSSTGTPSYEQYFGPGTRLTVT.

This clonotype has just a few counts. The chain has TRBV4-2 and TRBJ1-1, with a weak D call TRBD1 (5 bases). This CDR3 has 13 amino acids. Trimming left V 0 bases short and J 8 bases short, with 10 bases between. Germline V lookup: CDR1 LGHNA, CDR2 YNFKEQ. DNA for the CDR3: TGTGCCAGCAGCCAAGATGGGACGGAAGAAGCTTTCTTT. It specifies CASSQDGTEEAFF.

This clonotype was detected only a few times. The genes are TRBV12-3 or TRBV12-4 and TRBJ2-1; weak D call: TRBD1 (5 bases). This CDR3 is 15 amino acids long. Trimming cost V 7 bases and J 4 bases, with 17 bases left between them. The CDR3 sequence is CASIGSGQGYNEQFF. The CDR3 DNA reads as TGTGCCAGCATAGGGTCCGGTCAGGGTTACAATGAGCAGTTCTTC.

This clonotype has only a few counts. The chain has TRBV7-9 and TRBJ1-1, with 9 bases lining up with TRBD1. Germline CDR1 SEHNR, CDR2 FQNEAQ (reference sequence). The CDR3 runs to 18 residues. Trimming removed 8 bases from V and 0 bases from J; junction bases left unmatched: 16. In DNA form, the CDR3 reads TGTGCCAGCTACTGGTCTTTCGACAGGGGGAGTATGAACACTGAAGCTTTCTTT. This sequence encodes CASYWSFDRGSMNTEAFF.

V usage is TRBV14 and J usage is TRBJ1-1; maybe TRBD1 (5 bases). Germline CDR1 SGHDN, CDR2 FVKESK. V shed 0 bases and J shed 6 bases, with 11 bases lying between them. This CDR3 contains 14 residues. CDR3 nucleotides: TGTGCCAGCAGCCAAGATTCTTTGGGGGCTGAAGCTTTCTTT. The encoded protein is CASSQDSLGAEAFF. The entire variable domain, with the rest obtained from reference TRBV14 and TRBJ1-1, is as follows: EAGVTQFPSHSVIEKGQTVTLRCDPISGHDNLYWYRRVMGKEIKFLLHFVKESKQDESGMPNNRFLAERTGGTYSTLKVQPAELEDSGVYFCASSQDSLGAEAFFGQGTRLTVV.